What follows describes a single T cell receptor beta chain. At one of its ends the junction is not consistent with the germline gene, which may arise from a read error. The data belong to a study of T cell repertoires in cytomegalovirus infection. On the study more broadly: Carrying CMV and the relevant HLA type showed in public TCR beta signatures.

MiXCR, applied by TCRdb to the reads, yields one record per CDR3 protein. The sample has about 440,000 distinct CDR3 sequences; roughly 30% are singletons. The CDR3 runs to 13 residues. Germline lookup yields CDR1 SEHNR and CDR2 FQNEAQ (reference sequence). This chain links TRBV7-9 with TRBJ1-1; no clear D. This TCR derives from a human donor in good health (CMV status not recorded). Some clones in this sample may be carry-over from other donors' samples. The sequenced sample was PBMCs. DNA for the CDR3: TGTGCCAGAAGCTTGACCGGGAACACTGAATATTTCTTT. Its protein product is CARSLTGNTEYFF.